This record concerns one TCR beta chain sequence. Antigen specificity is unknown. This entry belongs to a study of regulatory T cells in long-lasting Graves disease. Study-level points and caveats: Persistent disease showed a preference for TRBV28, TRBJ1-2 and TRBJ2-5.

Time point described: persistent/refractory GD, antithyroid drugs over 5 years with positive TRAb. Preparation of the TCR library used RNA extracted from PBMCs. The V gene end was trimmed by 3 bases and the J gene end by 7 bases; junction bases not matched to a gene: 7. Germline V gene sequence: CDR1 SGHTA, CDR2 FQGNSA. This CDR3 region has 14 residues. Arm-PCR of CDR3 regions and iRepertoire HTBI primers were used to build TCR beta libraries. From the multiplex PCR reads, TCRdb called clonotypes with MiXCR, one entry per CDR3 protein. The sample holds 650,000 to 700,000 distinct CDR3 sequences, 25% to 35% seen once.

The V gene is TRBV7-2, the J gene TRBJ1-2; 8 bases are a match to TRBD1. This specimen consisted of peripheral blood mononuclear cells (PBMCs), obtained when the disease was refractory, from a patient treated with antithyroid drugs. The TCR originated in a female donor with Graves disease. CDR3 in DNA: TGTGCCAGCAGCTTGAACAGGGGGGGGAGTGGCTACACCTTC. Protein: CASSLNRGGSGYTF.